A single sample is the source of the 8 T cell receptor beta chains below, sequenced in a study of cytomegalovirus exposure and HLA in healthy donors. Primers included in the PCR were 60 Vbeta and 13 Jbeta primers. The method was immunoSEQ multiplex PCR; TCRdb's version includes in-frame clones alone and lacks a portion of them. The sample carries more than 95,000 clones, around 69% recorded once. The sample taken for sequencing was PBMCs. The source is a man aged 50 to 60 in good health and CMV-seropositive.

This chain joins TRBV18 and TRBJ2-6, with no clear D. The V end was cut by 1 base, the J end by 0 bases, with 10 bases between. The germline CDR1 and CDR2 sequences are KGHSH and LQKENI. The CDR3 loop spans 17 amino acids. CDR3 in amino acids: CASSPLNVFSGANVLTF. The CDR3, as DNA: TGTGCCAGCTCACCACTTAATGTCTTCTCTGGGGCCAACGTCCTGACTTTC.

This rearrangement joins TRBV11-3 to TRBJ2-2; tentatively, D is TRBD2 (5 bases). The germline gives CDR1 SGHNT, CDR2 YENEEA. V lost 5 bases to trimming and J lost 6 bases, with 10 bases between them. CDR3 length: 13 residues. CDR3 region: CASSVRGPGELFF. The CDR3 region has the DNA TGTGCCAGCAGCGTACGAGGGCCCGGGGAGCTGTTTTTT. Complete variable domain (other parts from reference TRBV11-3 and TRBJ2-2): EAGVVQSPRYKIIEKKQPVAFWCNPISGHNTLYWYLQNLGQGPELLIRYENEEAVDDSQLPKDRFSAERLKGVDSTLKIQPAELGDSAVYLCASSVRGPGELFFGEGSRLTVL.

The CDR3 DNA reads TGTGCCAGCAGCTTAGGGGTAGGGGCTAACTATGGCTACACCTTC. Protein sequence: CASSLGVGANYGYTF. The chain recombines TRBV7-9 with TRBJ1-2; D may be TRBD1 (5 bases). Germline values: CDR1 SEHNR, CDR2 FQNEAQ (reference sequence). CDR3 length: 15 amino acids. Trimming took 1 base from V and 0 from J, leaving 9 bases between them.

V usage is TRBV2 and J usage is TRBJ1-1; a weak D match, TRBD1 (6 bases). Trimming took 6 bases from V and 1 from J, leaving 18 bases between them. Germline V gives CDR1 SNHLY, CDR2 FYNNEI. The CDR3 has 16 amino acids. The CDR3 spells CASRLRPGHGNTEAFF. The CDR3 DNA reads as TGTGCCAGCAGACTCCGCCCGGGACACGGGAACACTGAAGCTTTCTTT.

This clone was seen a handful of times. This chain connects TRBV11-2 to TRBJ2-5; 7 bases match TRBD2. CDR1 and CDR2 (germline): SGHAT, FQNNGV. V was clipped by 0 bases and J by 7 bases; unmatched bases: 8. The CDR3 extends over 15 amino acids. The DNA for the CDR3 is TGTGCCAGCAGCTTAGATGGGGCGGGGAGGGTGACCCAGTACTTC. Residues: CASSLDGAGRVTQYF.

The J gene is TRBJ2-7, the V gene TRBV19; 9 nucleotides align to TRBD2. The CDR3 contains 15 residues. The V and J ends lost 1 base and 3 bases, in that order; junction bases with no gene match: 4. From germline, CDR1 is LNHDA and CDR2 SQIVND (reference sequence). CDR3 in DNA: TGTGCCAGTAGTATAGGGGCGGGAGGGTTCTACGAGCAGTACTTC. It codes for CASSIGAGGFYEQYF.

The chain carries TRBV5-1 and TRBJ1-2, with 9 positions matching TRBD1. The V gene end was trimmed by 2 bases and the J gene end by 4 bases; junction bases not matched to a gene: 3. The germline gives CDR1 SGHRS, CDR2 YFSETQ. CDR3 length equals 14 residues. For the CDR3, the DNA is TGCGCCAGCAGCTTCGGACAGGGGCCCTATGGCTACACCTTC. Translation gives CASSFGQGPYGYTF.

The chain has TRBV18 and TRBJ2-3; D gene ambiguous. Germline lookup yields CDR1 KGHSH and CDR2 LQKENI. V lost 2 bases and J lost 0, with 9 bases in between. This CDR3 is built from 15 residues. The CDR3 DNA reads TGTGCCAGCTCACCAGGGCTCCAAAGCACAGATACGCAGTATTTT. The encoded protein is CASSPGLQSTDTQYF.